These 13 T cell receptor beta chains share one sample of origin, sequenced in a study of T-cell reconstitution after alpha-beta-depleted transplantation in children. A library of TCRbeta sequences, prepared with unique molecular identifiers, was generated. Via MiXCR, TCRdb re-called the PCR reads, giving one row per CDR3 protein. The table includes around 600,000 distinct CDR3 sequences, 15% to 20% detected once. Sequenced here: PBMCs from the stem cell graft donor, sampled from the stem cell graft. The receptors were sampled from a human donor who donated a stem cell graft to a child with acute myeloid leukemia.

The sample holds a few counts of this clonotype. The rearrangement joins TRBV7-6 to TRBJ2-3; unclear D gene. Germline CDR1 reads SGHVS; CDR2 reads FNYEAQ. V was shortened by 0 bases and J by 1 base, with 14 bases between the two germline ends. The CDR3 totals 17 residues. The CDR3 loop is CASSLAHYRRRTDTQYF. The CDR3 DNA follows: TGTGCCAGCAGCTTAGCGCACTACCGGCGGCGCACAGATACGCAGTATTTT. Full variable domain (missing parts from reference TRBV7-6 and TRBJ2-3): GAGVSQSPRYKVTKRGQDVALRCDPISGHVSLYWYRQALGQGPEFLTYFNYEAQQDKSGLPNDRFSAERPEGSISTLTIQRTEQRDSAMYRCASSLAHYRRRTDTQYFGPGTRLTVL.

This clonotype was counted many times. The chain carries TRBV6-6 and TRBJ2-1, with D unclear. Germline CDR1 MNHNY, CDR2 SVGAGI (reference sequence). CDR3 size: 11 residues. The V and J ends lost 6 bases and 6 bases respectively, with 6 bases between them. CDR3 region: CASRLSNEQFF. CDR3 coding DNA: TGTGCCAGCAGACTCAGCAATGAGCAGTTCTTC.

Only a few counts were recorded for this clonotype. The chain recombines TRBV4-1 with TRBJ1-1; possible D gene TRBD1, 6 bases. The CDR3 runs to 15 residues. The germline V gene has CDR1 MGHRA and CDR2 YSYEKL. V dropped 0 bases and J dropped 3 bases, with 11 bases sitting between them. CDR3 in DNA: TGCGCCAGCAGCCAAGAGAAGGGGGTAGACACTGAAGCTTTCTTT. Residues: CASSQEKGVDTEAFF.

This clonotype has just a few counts. V is TRBV7-9 and J is TRBJ2-1; the D is unclear. Trimming took 1 base from V and 10 from J, leaving 17 bases between them. This CDR3 has 15 residues. The germline gives CDR1 SEHNR, CDR2 FQNEAQ (reference sequence). The DNA for the CDR3 is TGTGCCAGCAGCTTAGGAAGGTCACTAAGGCGGGAGCAGTTCTTC. Translation gives CASSLGRSLRREQFF.

There are a few counts of this clonotype. This rearrangement joins TRBV27 to TRBJ1-6, with D possibly being TRBD1 (5 bases). Germline V gene data show CDR1 as MNHEY and CDR2 as SMNVEV (reference sequence). The CDR3 has 15 residues. Trimming removed 5 bases at V and 6 bases at J, with 14 bases between. The CDR3 reads CASSPQAGLNSPLHF. The CDR3 coding sequence is TGTGCCAGCAGTCCCCAAGCGGGGCTTAATTCACCCCTCCACTTT.

In this sample, this clonotype turned up a few times. The chain combines TRBV11-2 with TRBJ2-3, with TRBD2 matching over 9 bases. The CDR3 extends over 15 amino acids. V trimming: 4 bases; J trimming: 4 bases; junction bases outside the gene matches: 6. Germline V gene sequence: CDR1 SGHAT, CDR2 FQNNGV. The CDR3 loop reads CASSSLAGSADTQYF. In DNA form, the CDR3 reads TGTGCCAGCAGCTCCCTAGCGGGGAGCGCAGATACGCAGTATTTT.

This clonotype has at least ten counts. The chain is built from TRBV7-6 and TRBJ2-7; TRBD1 or TRBD2 may be the D gene (5 bases each). Deletions cut 3 bases from V and 6 bases from J, with 9 bases between. The CDR3 is made up of 12 amino acids. The V gene's germline CDR1 is SGHVS and CDR2 FNYEAQ. The CDR3 DNA follows: TGTGCCAGCAGCTTGGCGAGGGGCGAGCAGTACTTC. Translating gives CASSLARGEQYF.

This clonotype was recorded many times. V usage is TRBV5-5 and J usage is TRBJ2-6, with no clear D. Germline assignment: CDR1 SGHKS and CDR2 YYEKEE (reference sequence). This CDR3 spans 13 amino acids. V lost 7 bases and J lost 0, with 5 bases in between. This CDR3 reads CASRDSGANVLTF. CDR3 nucleotides: TGTGCCAGCCGTGACTCTGGGGCCAACGTCCTGACTTTC.

Notes on this clonotype: A much larger clone differs from this one at a single base, so this may be a read error. The gene calls are TRBV6-5 and TRBJ2-1; 7 nucleotides line up with TRBD2. CDR1 and CDR2 (germline): MNHEY, SVGAGI. This CDR3 spans 17 amino acids. CDR3 loop: CASRYSFPSGVDNEQFF. For the CDR3, the DNA is TGTGCCAGCAGATACTCATTCCCTAGCGGTGTCGACAATGAGCAGTTCTTC.

V is TRBV29-1 and J is TRBJ2-1; 11 bases map to TRBD2. The V gene's germline CDR1 is SQVTM and CDR2 ANQGSEA. The length of the CDR3 is 14 residues. Trimming cost V 4 bases and J 7 bases; bases outside gene matches: 6. The CDR3 protein is CSVGSSGGGNEQFF. The CDR3 DNA reads as TGCAGCGTTGGGAGTAGCGGGGGGGGAAATGAGCAGTTCTTC.

The chain carries TRBV20-1 and TRBJ1-5; possibly TRBD1 for D (5 bases). The germline V gene encodes CDR1 DFQATT and CDR2 SNEGSKA (reference sequence). The CDR3 is 12 amino acids. V shed 5 bases and J shed 12 bases, with 17 bases lying between them. CDR3 nucleotides: TGCAGTGCTCTTAAGGGGACCCTTGACCAGCATTTT. It is translated as CSALKGTLDQHF.

The rearrangement joins TRBV10-2 to TRBJ1-1; TRBD1 might be the D (6 bases). V was cut by 2 bases and J by 2 bases, with 15 bases left in between. Germline-derived CDR1 and CDR2 are WSHSY and SAAADI. This CDR3 is 16 amino acids long. The CDR3 is CASSERGVGTNTEAFF. CDR3 DNA sequence: TGCGCCAGCAGTGAGCGCGGGGTGGGGACAAACACTGAAGCTTTCTTT.

This chain joins TRBV20-1 and TRBJ2-7, with unresolved D. The germline V and J ends were trimmed by 0 bases and 2 bases, with 11 bases remaining between them. CDR1 DFQATT and CDR2 SNEGSKA come from the germline V gene (reference sequence). This CDR3 spans 14 amino acids. CDR3 DNA: TGCAGTGCTAGAGACGCCGCTCTTCCCTACGAGCAGTACGTC. Translated: CSARDAALPYEQYV.